The TCR beta chain described here comes from a study of blood T cell repertoires in COVID-19 (dated by TCRdb to 2020 to 2021). With respect to the entire study: Collaborator samples came from the United States, Italy and Spain and covered acute and convalescent phases of COVID-19. The prospective study material was composed of cDNA or gDNA derived from T cells, B-cell-depleted T cells, or PBMCs. The dataset comprised deeply sampled blood TCRbeta repertoires from subjects exposed to, actively infected with, or recovered from COVID-19. A freely available public database, intended as a resource for researchers studying the immune response to SARS-CoV-2, is where the repertoires were released. Samples came from the ongoing ImmuneRACE study (first 160 participants) plus 1,254 subjects from 6 global collaborators. Sample metadata almost always included a de-identified subject ID, COVID-19 status, age in years and sex. HLA class I and class II types, where available, came from metadata supplied by the sample provider rather than from assay-based typing. Overall study outcomes, separate from this receptor: The quantity of clinical and demographic metadata differed by source and by participant and was supplied without curation.

For this clone: This clone's antigen is unknown. Qualities for individual bases were not recorded, and no much larger clone is one base off.

There are 17 amino acids in the CDR3, from cysteine to phenylalanine inclusive. Only CDR3 DNA is held: 51 bases, read in frame from base 1. CDR1 and CDR2 are read off the germline V gene as KGHSH and LQKENI. V is pruned by 5 bases and J by 3 bases, leaving 9 bases of the junction without a gene match. TCRbeta CDR3 regions were amplified from genomic DNA by means of the immunoSEQ Assay, a bias-controlled multiplex PCR. Per the source publication's procedure: Nucleated cell counts per sample were estimated from amplification of reference gene primers within the assay. To quantify the absolute abundance of each unique TCRbeta CDR3 rearrangement, sequence reads were collapsed and filtered. Productive Simpson clonality was computed per sample as the square root of Simpson's diversity index over productive rearrangements. The table comes from immuneACCESS by way of TCRdb, which keeps in-frame sequences with V and J called. Part of the clones is missing from these tables; in studies checked, under half for an unresolved V gene and the rest for unknown reasons. Clone size and V and J calls were adopted from that table, with D and trimming inferred from the DNA. The sample table holds a few hundred thousand clones, of which roughly 84% were seen once. The ten largest account for about 3.5% of the sample.

Participants in the prospective study were aged about 18 to 95 years, lived in about two dozen United States geographic areas, and enrolled through a virtual design. In the prospective study, participants were assigned to cohorts based on the clinical history participants reported in a screening survey and a study questionnaire. Recovered participants in ImmuneRACE Cohort 3 were defined by two consecutive negative NP/OP PCR tests, clearance by a healthcare professional, or resolution of symptoms. Mobile phlebotomists in the prospective study collected whole blood, serum and a nasopharyngeal or oropharyngeal swab from every participant. Participants in the prospective study had the option to provide additional blood draws and questionnaires over a roughly two-month period. Blood samples from the prospective study were shipped frozen or at room temperature prior to DNA extraction.

The sequence was obtained from a man aged 50-60 years who had recovered from COVID-19. This chain is built from TRBV18 and TRBJ2-1; the junction holds 11 bases that match TRBD2. Specimen: PBMCs or T cells enriched from blood (not recorded which). The DNA sequence is TGTGCCAGCTCAGGAGCTAGCGGGGGGCCCAGCTACAATGAGCAGTTCTTC. This translates into CASSGASGGPSYNEQFF.